Following are 19 T cell receptor beta chains from one sample sequenced in a study of Tregs in tolerant kidney transplant recipients. Assay: immunoSEQ multiplex PCR; the TCRdb copy retains only in-frame clones and omits some. The data show more than 90,000 clones, 92% seen once. Sample: CD4+ T cells from blood. These receptors were obtained from a human donor in good health.

Comments on this clone: The germline gene is not matched at one end of the junction; a read error may be the cause. The chain links TRBV7-7 to TRBJ2-5; TRBD1 agrees at 7 bases. From germline, CDR1 is SSHAT and CDR2 FNYEAQ (reference sequence). The CDR3 is made up of 16 amino acids. CDR3 sequence: CASSLRTGRDRETQYF. In DNA form, the CDR3 reads TGTGCTAGCAGCTTGAGGACAGGTCGCGACCGGGAGACCCAGTACTTC.

This chain joins TRBV7-8 and TRBJ2-1, with 8 bases fitting TRBD2. Trimming cost V 5 bases and J 4 bases; bases outside gene matches: 10. The CDR3 consists of 16 residues. The germline CDR1 and CDR2 sequences are SGHVS and FQNEAQ. CDR3 DNA sequence: TGTGCCAGCAGCCTAGATGTAGGCGGGAGGTACAATGAGCAGTTCTTC. This encodes CASSLDVGGRYNEQFF.

The chain links TRBV6-5 to TRBJ1-1; 10 bases fit TRBD1. CDR3 length: 15 amino acids. CDR1 and CDR2 from the germline V gene are MNHEY and SVGAGI. V gave up 5 bases and J gave up 1 base; unmatched junction bases: 4. Here the CDR3 DNA reads TGTGCCAGCAGTCTTCGGGACAGGGGGAACACTGAAGCTTTCTTT. Its protein is CASSLRDRGNTEAFF.

This clone has only a few counts. The chain uses TRBV10-3 and TRBJ1-6; tentative D call: TRBD1 (6 bases). V shed 4 bases and J shed 0 bases, with 10 bases lying between them. The CDR3 covers 16 residues. Germline V gene lookup returns CDR1 ENHRY and CDR2 SYGVKD. DNA of the CDR3: TGTGCCATCAGTGGGCAGGGGATCTCCTATAATTCACCCCTCCACTTT. Protein: CAISGQGISYNSPLHF.

The V gene is TRBV4-1, the J gene TRBJ2-1; D unclear. CDR1 is MGHRA and CDR2 is YSYEKL in the germline V gene. This CDR3 contains 15 residues. The ends were cut back, 4 bases at V and 0 bases at J, with 10 bases in the middle. CDR3 loop: CASSLRSGSYNEQFF. The CDR3 DNA follows: TGCGCCAGCAGCCTTCGGTCAGGCTCCTACAATGAGCAGTTCTTC.

This clone was observed a single time. V usage is TRBV5-1 and J usage is TRBJ2-2; tentative D call: TRBD1 (5 bases). CDR1 SGHRS and CDR2 YFSETQ come from the germline V gene. The CDR3 has 15 amino acids. The V end lost 3 bases, the J end lost 5 bases, and 14 bases lay between the germline ends. The CDR3 DNA reads as TGCGCCAGCAGCTCTCAAGGGGCTGGGACCGGGGAGCTGTTTTTT. Translation gives CASSSQGAGTGELFF.

Notes on this clone: Other DNA sequences of this sample code for an identical CDR3. The chain recombines TRBV18 with TRBJ2-1; 10 bases line up with TRBD1. V was clipped by 3 bases and J by 5 bases; unmatched bases: 1. This CDR3 is built from 14 residues. The germline CDR1 and CDR2 sequences are KGHSH and LQKENI. Here the CDR3 DNA reads TGTGCCAGCTCACCGGGGACAGGGGACAATGAGCAGTTCTTC. Protein product: CASSPGTGDNEQFF.

The chain combines TRBV10-2 with TRBJ1-1; unclear D gene. With 7 bases removed from V and 1 base from J, the gap between germline ends came to 10 bases. The CDR3 has 13 residues. Germline values: CDR1 WSHSY, CDR2 SAAADI. The CDR3 nucleotides read TGCGCCAGCACCCTGGCAGGGAACACTGAAGCTTTCTTT. This sequence encodes CASTLAGNTEAFF.

This chain connects TRBV5-8 to TRBJ2-2; 9 nucleotides align to TRBD2. Germline V gene data show CDR1 as SGHTS and CDR2 as YDEGEE. This CDR3 is 16 amino acids long. V shed 4 bases and J 6 bases; nucleotides not matched to a gene: 10. The DNA for the CDR3 is TGTGCCAGCAGCCAGTCGGGACTAGCATCCCCCGGGGAGCTGTTTTTT. Protein sequence: CASSQSGLASPGELFF. The full variable domain, completed using reference TRBV5-8 and TRBJ2-2, is EAGVTQSPTHLIKTRGQQATLRCSPISGHTSVYWYQQALGLGLQFLLWYDEGEERNRGNFPPRFSGRQFPNYSSELNVNALELEDSALYLCASSQSGLASPGELFFGEGSRLTVL.

The chain recombines TRBV19 with TRBJ2-3; no clear D gene. Germline V gene sequence: CDR1 LNHDA, CDR2 SQIVND (reference sequence). This CDR3 comprises 13 residues. V was clipped by 5 bases and J by 3 bases, with 9 bases between them. The CDR3 DNA is TGTGCCAGTAGTCCCCGTGTGACAGATACGCAGTATTTT. Translated, it gives CASSPRVTDTQYF.

CDR3 amino acids: CASSGRVEQPQHF. Written as DNA, the CDR3 is TGTGCCAGCAGTGGCAGGGTGGAACAGCCCCAGCATTTT. This chain connects TRBV6-5 to TRBJ1-5; the D gene is possibly TRBD1 (5 bases). The length of the CDR3 is 13 residues. CDR1 and CDR2 (germline): MNHEY, SVGAGI. V lost 5 bases, J lost 7 bases, and 12 bases lay in between.

The chain couples TRBV18 to TRBJ2-6; D is tentatively TRBD1 or TRBD2 (7 bases each). From germline, CDR1 is KGHSH and CDR2 LQKENI. The CDR3 is 17 amino acids. Trimming left V 1 base short and J 2 bases short, with 12 bases between. The CDR3 sequence: CASSPRGGGAGANVLTF. As DNA, the CDR3 is TGTGCCAGCTCACCACGGGGAGGGGGCGCTGGGGCCAACGTCCTGACTTTC.

This sequence joins TRBV5-6 and TRBJ1-2, with TRBD1 identical over 8 bases. The CDR3 consists of 12 residues. Germline CDR1 reads SGHDT; CDR2 reads YYEEEE. The CDR3 DNA reads TGTGGAGGGGTAACAGGGGGCTATGGCTACACCTTC. The encoded protein is CGGVTGGYGYTF.

The CDR3 sequence: CASSLSGGGGETQYF. The CDR3 DNA is TGCGCCAGCAGCTTGAGCGGGGGCGGAGGAGAGACCCAGTACTTC. The rearrangement links TRBV5-1 to TRBJ2-5; 8 bases align to TRBD2. The length of the CDR3 is 15 residues. Germline CDR1 and CDR2: SGHRS and YFSETQ. V lost 1 base to trimming and J lost 4 bases; unmatched junction nucleotides: 6.

The CDR3 region has the DNA TGCAGTGCGGAGTCTCTCTATGGCTACACCTTC. Protein: CSAESLYGYTF. The chain joins TRBV20-1 to TRBJ1-2; D remains ambiguous. V lost 6 bases and J 4 bases, leaving 9 bases between the germline ends. The CDR3 has 11 residues. Germline V gene lookup returns CDR1 DFQATT and CDR2 SNEGSKA (reference sequence).

This chain connects TRBV5-1 to TRBJ2-3; 8 positions match TRBD2. The J segment lost 6 bases and the V segment lost 4 bases, leaving 7 bases of the junction unmatched. The germline CDR1 and CDR2 sequences are SGHRS and YFSETQ. CDR3 length: 14 amino acids. CDR3 amino acids: CASSEGLAWDTQYF. In nucleotides, the CDR3 is TGCGCCAGCAGCGAAGGACTAGCTTGGGATACGCAGTATTTT. Variable domain in full (rest from reference TRBV5-1 and TRBJ2-3): KAGVTQTPRYLIKTRGQQVTLSCSPISGHRSVSWYQQTPGQGLQFLFEYFSETQRNKGNFPGRFSGRQFSNSRSEMNVSTLELGDSALYLCASSEGLAWDTQYFGPGTRLTVL.

This chain uses TRBV5-1 with TRBJ1-1, with D perhaps TRBD1 (5 bases). The germline gives CDR1 SGHRS, CDR2 YFSETQ. The CDR3 runs to 14 residues. V dropped 0 bases and J dropped 2 bases, with 8 bases sitting between them. CDR3 region: CASSLGDGNTEAFF. CDR3 bases: TGCGCCAGCAGCTTGGGGGACGGCAACACTGAAGCTTTCTTT.

V gene TRBV15 combines with J gene TRBJ1-2; 9 nucleotides match TRBD1. CDR1 LNHNV and CDR2 YYDKDF come from the germline V gene (reference sequence). V trimming: 1 base; J trimming: 6 bases; junction bases outside the gene matches: 9. The CDR3 extends over 16 amino acids. This chain's CDR3 is CATSRAPGQGLHGYTF. The CDR3 nucleotides are TGTGCCACCAGCAGAGCCCCGGGACAGGGCTTACATGGCTACACCTTC.

The sample holds a few counts of this clone. The chain joins TRBV27 to TRBJ1-2; D gene uncertain. This CDR3 has 17 amino acids. Trimming stripped 6 bases from V and 0 bases from J, with 20 bases between. Germline V lookup: CDR1 MNHEY, CDR2 SMNVEV (reference sequence). This chain's CDR3 is CASSRSAALQSNYGYTF. CDR3 DNA sequence: TGTGCCAGCAGCCGATCTGCAGCCCTACAATCTAACTATGGCTACACCTTC.